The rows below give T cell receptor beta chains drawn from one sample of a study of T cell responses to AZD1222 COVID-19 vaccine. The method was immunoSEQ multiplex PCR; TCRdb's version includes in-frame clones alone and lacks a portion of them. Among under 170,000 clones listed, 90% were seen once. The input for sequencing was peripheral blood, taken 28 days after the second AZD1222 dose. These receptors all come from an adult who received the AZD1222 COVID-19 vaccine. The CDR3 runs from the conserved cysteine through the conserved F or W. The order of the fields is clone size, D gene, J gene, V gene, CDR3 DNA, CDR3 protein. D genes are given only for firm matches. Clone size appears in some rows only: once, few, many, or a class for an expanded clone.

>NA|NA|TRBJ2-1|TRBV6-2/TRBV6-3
TGTGCCAGCAGTTACGGGGGGACCGTCTACAATGAGCAGTTCTTC
CASSYGGTVYNEQFF
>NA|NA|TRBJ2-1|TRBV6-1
TGTGCCAGCAGTGACGATGGGCGGGCATACAATGAGCAGTTCTTC
CASSDDGRAYNEQFF
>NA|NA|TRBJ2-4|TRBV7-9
TGTGCCAGCAGCCCCCAGGGACACCTAAACATTCAGTACTTC
CASSPQGHLNIQYF
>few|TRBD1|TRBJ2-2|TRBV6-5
TGTGCCAGCGACAGGGGAAACACCGGGGAGCTGTTTTTT
CASDRGNTGELFF
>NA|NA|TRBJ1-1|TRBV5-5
TGTGCCAGCAGCTTGGTTGGGGTTATGAACACTGAAGCTTTCTTT
CASSLVGVMNTEAFF
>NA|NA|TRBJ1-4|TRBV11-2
TGTGCCAGCAGCCGGGACTTCAGTAATGAAAAACTGTTTTTT
CASSRDFSNEKLFF
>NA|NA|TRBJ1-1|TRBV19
TGTGCCAGTAGTATAGTCCGGGAGGGGAACACTGAAGCTTTCTTT
CASSIVREGNTEAFF
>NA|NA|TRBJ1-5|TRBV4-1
TGCGCCAGCAGCCAAGATTTAAGGGGTACTCAGCCCCAGCATTTT
CASSQDLRGTQPQHF
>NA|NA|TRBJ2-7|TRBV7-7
TGTGCCAGCAGCTTAGGTTCCCTTGGGACCTACGAGCAGTACTTC
CASSLGSLGTYEQYF
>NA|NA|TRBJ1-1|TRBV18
TGTGCCAGCTCACGCTCCCTTGTTGCGGGTAGGGAGGGCACTGAAGCTTTCTTT
CASSRSLVAGREGTEAFF
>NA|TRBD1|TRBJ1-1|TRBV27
TGTGCCAGCAGTTTCTACCGGGACAGGGACACTGAAGCTTTCTTT
CASSFYRDRDTEAFF